The subject of this entry is one T cell receptor (beta chain). Libraries were prepared by immunoSEQ multiplex PCR; TCRdb keeps only in-frame clonotypes and omits some of them. Seen here are some 220,000 clones, 84% observed once, and the top ten hold under 5%. Germline-derived CDR1 and CDR2 are MNHEY and SMNVEV (reference sequence). Trimming removed 6 bases from V and 3 bases from J; junction bases left unmatched: 5. CDR3 length equals 14 residues. The data belong to a study of blood T cell repertoires in COVID-19. V is TRBV27 and J is TRBJ1-5; 7 bases map to TRBD1. The receptor was derived from a man aged 45-65 years with acute or convalescent COVID-19. The sequenced sample was peripheral blood. CDR3 bases: TGTGCCAGCAGCAACAGGGGCGCCAATCAGCCCCAGCATTTT. Residues: CASSNRGANQPQHF.